The rows below give T cell receptor beta chains drawn from one sample of a study of graft-versus-host responses after intestinal transplantation. The data were produced by immunoSEQ multiplex PCR, yet TCRdb's version contains in-frame clones alone and is incomplete. In the table there are around 110,000 clones, about nine tenths of which are singletons. These TCRs' antigens remain unknown. Here the sequenced sample was unstimulated CD4+ T cells sorted from spleen or lymph node cells, taken before intestinal transplant. Receptor source: a human donor who received an intestinal transplant. The conserved cysteine and the conserved F or W are not part of the CDR3 here. Fields, in order: V gene, J gene, CDR3 protein.

V gene: TRBV15
J gene: TRBJ2-1
CDR3 protein: ATSRPGTSEKRF

V gene: TRBV7-9
J gene: TRBJ2-2
CDR3 protein: ASSFAGRTYTGELF

V gene: TRBV12-5
J gene: TRBJ2-1
CDR3 protein: ASGLAGTGFYNEQF

V gene: TRBV19
J gene: TRBJ1-4
CDR3 protein: ASSAGQGTNEKLF

V gene: TRBV20-1
J gene: TRBJ2-1
CDR3 protein: SGTRSVEQF

V gene: TRBV5-8
J gene: TRBJ2-5
CDR3 protein: ASSLVTGGETQY

V gene: TRBV27
J gene: TRBJ2-3
CDR3 protein: ASSLSSGRAEDTQY

V gene: TRBV2
J gene: TRBJ2-3
CDR3 protein: ASSETSGRDTQY

V gene: TRBV6-5
J gene: TRBJ2-1
CDR3 protein: ASRPDRGAYNEQF

V gene: TRBV6-5
J gene: TRBJ1-2
CDR3 protein: ASSSDKGRRGT

V gene: TRBV11-3
J gene: TRBJ2-3
CDR3 protein: ASSPGTSGGEDTQY

V gene: TRBV18
J gene: TRBJ2-5
CDR3 protein: ASSPGQYQETQY

V gene: TRBV11-2
J gene: TRBJ2-7
CDR3 protein: ASSLGRGLSEQY

V gene: TRBV19
J gene: TRBJ2-3
CDR3 protein: ASSRTGTDTQY